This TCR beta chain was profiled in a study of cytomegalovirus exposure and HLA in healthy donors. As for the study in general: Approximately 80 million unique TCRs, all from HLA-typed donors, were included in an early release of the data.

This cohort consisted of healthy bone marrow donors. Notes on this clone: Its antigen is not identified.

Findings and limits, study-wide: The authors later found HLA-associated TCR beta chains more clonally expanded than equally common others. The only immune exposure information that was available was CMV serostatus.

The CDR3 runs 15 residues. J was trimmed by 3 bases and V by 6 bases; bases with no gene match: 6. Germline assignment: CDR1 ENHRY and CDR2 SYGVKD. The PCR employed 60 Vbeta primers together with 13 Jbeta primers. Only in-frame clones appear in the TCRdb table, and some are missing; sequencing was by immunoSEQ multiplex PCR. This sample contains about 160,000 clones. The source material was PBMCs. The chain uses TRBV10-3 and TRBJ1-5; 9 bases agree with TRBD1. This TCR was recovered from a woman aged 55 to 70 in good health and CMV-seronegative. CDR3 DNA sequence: TGTGCCATCAGCCCGGACAGGGGAACCAATCAGCCCCAGCATTTT. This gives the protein CAISPDRGTNQPQHF.